This T cell receptor (beta chain) was documented in a study of OX40 agonist ivuxolimab in advanced cancers. About the study: Patients were roughly 83% male with ages roughly 20 to 85, mean approximately 62.

Study-level points and caveats: Some nonresponders likewise displayed low normalized T-cell clonal expansion.

Blood sampling took place at baseline, cycle 4 day 1, and cycle 7 day 1. This CDR3 is built from 14 residues. Germline V gene sequence: CDR1 LNHDA, CDR2 SQIVND (reference sequence). Trimming stripped 9 bases from V and 7 bases from J, with 19 bases between. In the case of this clone: Its antigen is not identified.

The data were produced by immunoSEQ multiplex PCR, yet TCRdb's version contains in-frame clones alone and is incomplete. This table has tens of thousands of clones, approximately 93% appearing once. The input for sequencing was CD4+ or CD8+ T cells sorted from blood, taken in a trial of the OX40 agonist ivuxolimab. The genes are TRBV19 and TRBJ2-1, with a weak D call TRBD2 (5 bases). The source is an adult with an advanced solid tumor such as melanoma, head and neck, liver or kidney cancer. The CDR3 coding sequence is TGTGCCAGCGCCCTTACTAGTTCCCTAAATGAGCAGTTCTTC. It yields the protein CASALTSSLNEQFF.